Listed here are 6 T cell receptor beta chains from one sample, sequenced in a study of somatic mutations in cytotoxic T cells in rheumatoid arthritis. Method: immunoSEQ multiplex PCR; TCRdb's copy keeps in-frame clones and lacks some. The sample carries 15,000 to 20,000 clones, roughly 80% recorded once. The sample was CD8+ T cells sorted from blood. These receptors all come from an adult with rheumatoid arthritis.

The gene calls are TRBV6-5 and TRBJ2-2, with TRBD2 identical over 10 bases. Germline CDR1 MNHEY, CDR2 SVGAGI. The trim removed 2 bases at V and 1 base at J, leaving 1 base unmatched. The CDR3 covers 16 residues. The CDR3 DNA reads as TGTGCCAGCAGTTACGGACTAGCGGTGAACACCGGGGAGCTGTTTTTT. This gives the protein CASSYGLAVNTGELFF.

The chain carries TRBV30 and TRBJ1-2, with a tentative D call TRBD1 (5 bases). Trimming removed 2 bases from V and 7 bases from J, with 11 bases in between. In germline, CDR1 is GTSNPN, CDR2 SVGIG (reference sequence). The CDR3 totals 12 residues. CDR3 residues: CAWSQAGIGYTF. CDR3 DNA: TGTGCCTGGAGTCAGGCAGGGATTGGCTACACCTTC.

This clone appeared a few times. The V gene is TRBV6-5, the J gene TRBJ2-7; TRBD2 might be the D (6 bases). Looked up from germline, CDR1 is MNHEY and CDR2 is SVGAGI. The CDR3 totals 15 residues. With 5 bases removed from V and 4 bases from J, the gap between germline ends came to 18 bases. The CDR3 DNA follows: TGTGCCAGCAGTCCCTCGATGTGGGCGGGATACGAGCAGTACTTC. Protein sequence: CASSPSMWAGYEQYF.

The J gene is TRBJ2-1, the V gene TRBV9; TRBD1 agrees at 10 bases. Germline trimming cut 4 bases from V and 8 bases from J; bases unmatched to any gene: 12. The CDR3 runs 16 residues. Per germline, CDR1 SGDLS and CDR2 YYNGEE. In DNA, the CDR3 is TGTGCCAGCAGCCCCCGTCGACAGGGGGCGTTGGATGAGCAGTTCTTC. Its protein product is CASSPRRQGALDEQFF.

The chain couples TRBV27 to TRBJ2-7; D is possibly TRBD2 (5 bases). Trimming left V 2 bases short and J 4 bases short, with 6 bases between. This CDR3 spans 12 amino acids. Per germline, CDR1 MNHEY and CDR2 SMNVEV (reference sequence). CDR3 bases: TGTGCCAGCAGTTTACCGGGATACGAGCAGTACTTC. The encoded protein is CASSLPGYEQYF.

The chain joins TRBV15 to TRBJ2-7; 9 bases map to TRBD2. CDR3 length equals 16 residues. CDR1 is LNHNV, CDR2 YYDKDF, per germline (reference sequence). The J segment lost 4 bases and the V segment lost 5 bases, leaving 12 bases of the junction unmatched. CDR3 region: CATSGTSSGHHYEQYF. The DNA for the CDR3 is TGTGCCACCAGCGGGACTAGCTCGGGGCACCATTACGAGCAGTACTTC. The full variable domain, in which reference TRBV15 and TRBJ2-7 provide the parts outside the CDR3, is DAMVIQNPRYQVTQFGKPVTLSCSQTLNHNVMYWYQQKSSQAPKLLFHYYDKDFNNEADTPDNFQSRRPNTSFCFLDIRSPGLGDTAMYLCATSGTSSGHHYEQYFGPGTRLTVT.